This section outlines one T cell receptor (beta chain) sequence together with its context. Its matching antigen is unknown. The source of the sample is a study of pediatric ulcerative colitis. Study outcomes and limitations: No controls had the two rectal clonotypes shared by ulcerative colitis patients. Rectal repertoires separated controls, mild-moderate and acute severe colitis.

The CDR3 has 15 amino acids. The V segment lost 3 bases and the J segment 0 bases; nucleotides outside the gene matches: 2. Germline CDR1 reads LGHNA; CDR2 reads YSLEER. Sequencing used immunoSEQ multiplex PCR; TCRdb keeps in-frame clones, though not all of them. The sample yields 57,000 or so clones, about nine tenths seen once. What was sequenced was blood. This TCR came from a boy aged 10-17 years who was a control in a study of pediatric ulcerative colitis. V usage is TRBV4-3 and J usage is TRBJ1-1; 9 bases agree with TRBD1. The CDR3 here is CASSHGDRVNTEAFF. CDR3 bases: TGCGCCAGCAGCCACGGGGACAGGGTGAACACTGAAGCTTTCTTT.